Here is one TCR beta chain with its context. Its antigen target is currently unknown. Base qualities are not provided; no much larger clone lies one nucleotide away. TCR beta CDR3 regions were amplified from RNA transcripts. A first-round RT-PCR of the TCR CDR3 used the HTBI primer set with the Qiagen OneStep RT-PCR kit. Libraries were constructed in a second round of multiplex PCR, after which size selection and purification were performed. Paired-end sequencing of the libraries was performed with 100 bp reads on an Illumina HiSeq2000. Per the authors' processing: SOAPnuke was used to process the raw data, removing reads that contained adapters or uncalled bases, had a mean Phred below 15, or lacked an exact match to the constant primer or identifier. High-quality paired reads were merged with COPE v1.2.5, and unique nucleotide sequences were defined as clonotypes. Clonotypes were aligned to IMGT TRBV, TRBD and TRBJ reference segments using MiTCR v1.1. Only V-J combinations with frequency above 0.0001, covering about 99% of repertoires, were analysed. A TCS score was defined as the ratio of F50 (clonal expansion) to E x V (chaos), with BLOSUM62-based TCRdist applied between CDR3 peptides within each V-J. Welch's t-statistics and random forest reduced fewer than 600 V-J features to 13, which were used in a naive Bayes classifier (R e1071). TCRdb redid the processing of the public reads, applying fastp at Q25 and MiXCR, and retained in-frame beta chains. All rows with the same CDR3 protein become a single entry with the most common DNA and genes. These V and J calls rely on TCRdb rather than the paper's analysis. The sample profile shows about 700,000 distinct CDR3 sequences; roughly 15% of them were found once. The ten largest clones take up approximately 10% of the sample.

A patient counted as having stable Graves' hyperthyroidism if no progression to ophthalmopathy occurred over 18 months of follow-up. The hyperthyroidism patients were between 18 and 65 years old and newly diagnosed, with a disease duration of less than 2 months. The study excluded patients with uncontrolled infections, other autoimmune diseases, pregnancy or lactation. Diagnoses were established on the basis of clinical symptoms, serum thyroxine and TRAb, thyroid ultrasound, and orbital computed tomography. Ficoll-Paque density gradient centrifugation was used to isolate PBMCs from around 10 ml of fresh peripheral blood. Total RNA was extracted with Trizol reagent, and quality was checked on an Agilent 2100 Bioanalyzer. At the junction V is shortened by 1 base and J by 1 base, with 12 bases in between. Based on the germline V gene, the CDR1 and CDR2 sequences are SGHDT and YYEEEE. The CDR3 sequence holds 17 residues, the cysteine and phenylalanine included. CDR3 DNA only is kept here, 51 bases in frame from base 1.

The sample is drawn from a study of T cells in Graves' hyperthyroidism and ophthalmopathy (dated by TCRdb to the late 2010s). About the study as a whole: Peripheral blood was collected at initial diagnosis, before any treatment. To identify distinguishing TCR V-J signatures, a discovery cohort of about 100 patients was used, comprising under 45 with Graves' ophthalmopathy and around 60 with stable Graves' hyperthyroidism. Prospective prediction of ophthalmopathy was tested in an independent validation cohort of some 19 hyperthyroidism patients and 15 to 17 patients who later progressed to ophthalmopathy. The 85 to 100 discovery patients were divided at random into training and test sets in a 7:3 ratio. In addition, the study compared T-cell repertoires in thyroid tissue and in blood from six Graves' hyperthyroidism patients. After sampling, hyperthyroidism patients received methimazole starting at 30 mg daily, and ophthalmopathy patients received high-dose intravenous methylprednisolone. According to the paper, TCR Vbeta CDR3 sequencing was carried out on 120 to 150 peripheral blood samples, which came from some 41 ophthalmopathy, approximately 78 hyperthyroidism and some 17 progressor patients. The paper's findings and limits, for the study overall: No statistical method was used to fix the sample size in advance, and group allocation was not hidden from the investigators. In cross-validation, a model built on a 13 V-J signature told ophthalmopathy apart from stable hyperthyroidism with 87.88% sensitivity and about 81% specificity, and in testing the same model reached 80%/75%. Most expanded thyroid clonotypes (frequency above 0.001) were also detected in blood, a finding suggesting that blood repertoires may reflect thyroid immune responses. In validation, progression to ophthalmopathy was predicted by the model with around 71% sensitivity and about 72% specificity, a median of approximately 6.5 months before onset.

This receptor was obtained from a woman between 18 and 29 years old with Graves' hyperthyroidism. Sequenced sample: blood. The chain links TRBV5-6 with TRBJ2-6; no confident D gene assignment can be made. The sequenced DNA is TGTGCCAGCAGCTTGCCCCAAGTTCAATCTGGGGCCAACGTCCTGACTTTC. It specifies CASSLPQVQSGANVLTF.